Listed here are 32 T cell receptor beta chains from one sample, sequenced in a study of T cell responses to AZD1222 COVID-19 vaccine. This table comes from immunoSEQ multiplex PCR, and its TCRdb copy is limited to in-frame clones, with some not included. Of 69,000 or so clones detected, nearly 90% appear once; the ten largest clones hold 1.3%. Material: peripheral blood, obtained 28 days after the second AZD1222 dose. The receptor set was obtained from an adult who received the AZD1222 COVID-19 vaccine.

On this clone: A junction end diverges from the germline sequence, so it may reflect a read error. This chain joins TRBV29-1 and TRBJ1-2; D not certain. CDR1 is SQVTM and CDR2 is ANQGSEA in the germline V gene. The CDR3 is made up of 11 amino acids. The CDR3 sequence: CGVGSNYGYTF. CDR3 DNA: TGCGGCGTCGGGAGTAACTATGGCTACACCTTC.

This rearrangement joins TRBV7-2 to TRBJ1-1; D is undetermined. CDR1 and CDR2 (germline): SGHTA, FQGNSA. The CDR3 is 14 residues long. Trimming pared 4 bases from V and 0 bases from J, leaving 9 bases between. The CDR3 protein is CASSWGGLNTEAFF. The CDR3 bases are TGTGCCAGCAGCTGGGGAGGCTTGAACACTGAAGCTTTCTTT.

J is TRBJ1-2 and V is TRBV7-9; 9 bases line up with TRBD1. Germline CDR1 and CDR2: SEHNR and FQNEAQ (reference sequence). With V trimmed by 5 bases and J by 6 bases, 4 bases remained unmatched. This CDR3 is 13 amino acids long. CDR3 in DNA: TGTGCCAGCAGCCCGACAGGGGGGCATGGCTACACCTTC. Its translation: CASSPTGGHGYTF.

V is TRBV5-1 and J is TRBJ2-5, with TRBD1 matching 10 bases. CDR1 is SGHRS and CDR2 is YFSETQ in the germline V gene. V lost 4 bases and J lost 4; bases outside the gene matches: 10. The CDR3 loop spans 16 amino acids. CDR3 DNA sequence: TGCGCCAGCAGCCTGGAGGGACAGGGGCGGACAGAGACCCAGTACTTC. It translates to CASSLEGQGRTETQYF.

The chain carries TRBV11-1 and TRBJ2-7; 7 positions agree with TRBD2. V was clipped by 5 bases and J by 2 bases; unmatched bases: 9. This CDR3 has 15 residues. CDR1 SGHAT and CDR2 FQDESV come from the germline V gene (reference sequence). This CDR3 is CASSERRERAYEQYF. The CDR3 DNA sequence: TGTGCCAGCAGCGAGCGGCGGGAGAGGGCCTACGAGCAGTACTTC.

The rearrangement uses TRBV7-2 and TRBJ1-1; D is unclear. The CDR3 consists of 14 residues. CDR1 and CDR2 (germline): SGHTA, FQGNSA. V lost 2 bases to trimming and J lost 4 bases, with 11 bases between them. The CDR3 region has the DNA TGTGCCAGCAGCTTATCGGGGAGTCTCACTGAAGCTTTCTTT. Its translation is CASSLSGSLTEAFF.

For the CDR3, the DNA is TGTGCCAGCAGCTTAGGAAATTCACCCCTCCACTTT. Translating it yields CASSLGNSPLHF. V and J are TRBV7-8 and TRBJ1-6; D call uncertain. The CDR3 sequence is 12 residues long. V dropped 1 base and J dropped 7 bases, with 2 bases sitting between them. Germline V CDR1 and CDR2: SGHVS, FQNEAQ.

This clone was observed once. The junction departs from germline at one end; a sequencing error may be responsible. The chain uses TRBV7-3 and TRBJ2-1, with D possibly called TRBD1 or TRBD2 (7 bases each). Germline V gives CDR1 SGHTA, CDR2 FQGTGA. The CDR3 totals 14 residues. The CDR3 region has the DNA TGTGCCAGCAGCCAGGGGGGGGAGGCCCCGGCGGCGATCTTC. Translated, it gives CASSQGGEAPAAIF.

This clone came up once. The chain uses TRBV7-2 and TRBJ2-1; tentatively, D is TRBD2 (5 bases). CDR1 SGHTA and CDR2 FQGNSA come from the germline V gene. Deletions cut 1 base from V and 0 bases from J, with 13 bases between. This CDR3 is 17 amino acids long. DNA of the CDR3: TGTGCCAGCAGCTTAGGCAGGAGGATCCTCTCCTACAATGAGCAGTTCTTC. Translated: CASSLGRRILSYNEQFF. Full variable domain (remainder filled in from reference TRBV7-2 and TRBJ2-1): GAGVSQSPSNKVTEKGKDVELRCDPISGHTALYWYRQSLGQGLEFLIYFQGNSAPDKSGLPSDRFSAERTGGSVSTLTIQRTQQEDSAVYLCASSLGRRILSYNEQFFGPGTRLTVL.

The V call is TRBV3-1 (or the pseudogene TRBV3-2), the J call TRBJ1-6; 7 bases agree with TRBD1. The length of the CDR3 is 15 residues. Trimming at V came to 1 base and at J to 14 bases, leaving 11 bases not matched to a gene. In germline, CDR1 is LGHDT, CDR2 YNNKEL (reference sequence). The CDR3 DNA sequence: TGTGCCAGCAGCCAAGGTGACAGGGCCTCTCGATCCCTCCACTTT. Protein: CASSQGDRASRSLHF.

This chain connects TRBV18 to TRBJ2-2; D not certain. Germline V gives CDR1 KGHSH, CDR2 LQKENI. Trimming left V 2 bases short and J 0 bases short, with 1 base between. CDR3 size: 13 residues. CDR3 loop: CASSPANTGELFF. The CDR3 DNA follows: TGTGCCAGCTCACCAGCGAACACCGGGGAGCTGTTTTTT.

The rearrangement joins TRBV7-2 to TRBJ2-7; D gene ambiguous. The CDR3 is made up of 12 amino acids. Germline V gene data show CDR1 as SGHTA and CDR2 as FQGNSA. With 2 bases removed from V and 4 bases from J, the gap between germline ends came to 6 bases. The CDR3 nucleotides read TGTGCCAGCAGCTTATTAGGGTACGAGCAGTACTTC. Its protein is CASSLLGYEQYF.

The chain has TRBV4-1 and TRBJ1-1; 7 bases map to TRBD1. Germline assignment: CDR1 MGHRA and CDR2 YSYEKL. The length of the CDR3 is 14 residues. Trimming removed 4 bases from V and 0 bases from J; junction bases left unmatched: 2. This CDR3 is CASSLGQMNTEAFF. The CDR3 nucleotides are TGCGCCAGCAGCCTGGGACAGATGAACACTGAAGCTTTCTTT.

The V and J genes are TRBV12-3 or TRBV12-4 and TRBJ1-1; 8 bases agree with TRBD1. The CDR3 has 13 residues. With 5 bases clipped from V and 10 bases from J, the junction kept 9 bases outside the gene matches. This chain's CDR3 is CASSPGTGILAFF. The DNA for the CDR3 is TGTGCCAGCAGTCCGGGGACAGGTATTCTAGCTTTCTTT.

CDR3: CAWRGQHNSPLHF. The CDR3 nucleotides read TGTGCCTGGAGAGGGCAGCATAATTCACCCCTCCACTTT. The chain combines TRBV30 with TRBJ1-6; D remains ambiguous. CDR3 length equals 13 residues. V lost 3 bases to trimming and J lost 5 bases, with 8 bases between them. Germline V gives CDR1 GTSNPN, CDR2 SVGIG (reference sequence).

This clone has only a few counts. The V gene is TRBV11-2, the J gene TRBJ1-3; D not certain. V was trimmed by 3 bases and J by 0 bases, leaving 0 bases between them. CDR3 length: 12 amino acids. Germline V gene lookup returns CDR1 SGHAT and CDR2 FQNNGV. The CDR3 sequence: CASSFSGNTIYF. Here the CDR3 DNA reads TGTGCCAGCAGCTTCTCTGGAAACACCATATATTTT.

The rearrangement uses TRBV11-3 and TRBJ2-7; the match to TRBD1 covers 7 bases. The CDR3 sequence is 15 residues long. With 4 bases clipped from V and 4 bases from J, the junction kept 10 bases outside the gene matches. CDR1 and CDR2 (germline): SGHNT, YENEEA. The CDR3 DNA reads as TGTGCCAGCAGCTACGGGACAGCCTTTGGTTACGAGCAGTACTTC. As protein: CASSYGTAFGYEQYF.

The V call is TRBV4-3, the J call TRBJ2-7; 10 bases line up with TRBD2. CDR1 LGHNA and CDR2 YSLEER come from the germline V gene. The CDR3 is made up of 17 amino acids. V lost 0 bases, J lost 0 bases, and 5 bases stayed unmatched. The CDR3 sequence is CASSQEVTSGSSYEQYF. The CDR3 DNA follows: TGCGCCAGCAGCCAAGAAGTGACTAGCGGGTCCTCCTACGAGCAGTACTTC.

J is TRBJ1-4 and V is TRBV30, with D unresolved. Germline-derived CDR1 and CDR2 are GTSNPN and SVGIG (reference sequence). Trimming left V 2 bases short and J 4 bases short, with 14 bases between. CDR3 length equals 15 residues. This CDR3 is CAWSPGVGVNEKLFF. CDR3 nucleotide sequence: TGTGCCTGGAGTCCCGGAGTAGGAGTTAATGAAAAACTGTTTTTT.

V is TRBV11-2 and J is TRBJ1-2; the D is unclear. Trimming stripped 0 bases from V and 3 bases from J, with 8 bases between. The germline V gene has CDR1 SGHAT and CDR2 FQNNGV. The CDR3 consists of 14 residues. This CDR3 reads CASSLEGIYYGYTF. DNA of the CDR3: TGTGCCAGCAGCTTAGAGGGTATCTACTATGGCTACACCTTC.

This chain joins TRBV7-2 and TRBJ2-1; D unclear. This CDR3 comprises 13 residues. Between the trimmed V and J ends, which lost 3 bases and 5 bases, there was a span of 8 bases. Germline V gene lookup returns CDR1 SGHTA and CDR2 FQGNSA. CDR3 DNA sequence: TGTGCCAGCAGCTTGCACAGAAACAATGAGCAGTTCTTC. It is translated as CASSLHRNNEQFF.

The chain is built from TRBV21-1 and TRBJ1-2. TRBV21-1 is noted as a pseudogene. This CDR3 has 11 amino acids. The CDR3, as DNA: TGTGCCAGCACGGACTGGGCGGGCTACACCTTC. It codes for CASTDWAGYTF.

J is TRBJ2-2 and V is TRBV14; 9 positions match TRBD2. J was trimmed by 3 bases and V by 4 bases; bases with no gene match: 3. Germline V gives CDR1 SGHDN, CDR2 FVKESK. This CDR3 has 15 residues. CDR3 nucleotide sequence: TGTGCCAGCAGCCTCGGGACTAGCTACACCGGGGAGCTGTTTTTT. Translated, it gives CASSLGTSYTGELFF.

The rearrangement uses TRBV5-5 and TRBJ1-1; D might be TRBD1 (5 bases). Looked up from germline, CDR1 is SGHKS and CDR2 is YYEKEE (reference sequence). The CDR3 runs to 15 residues. Trimming took 4 bases from V and 1 from J, leaving 14 bases between them. CDR3 nucleotides: TGTGCCAGCAGCCCCGTTTGGCAGGGGAACACTGAAGCTTTCTTT. Its protein product is CASSPVWQGNTEAFF.

This chain uses TRBV14 with TRBJ2-1; TRBD2 matches 8 bases. The germline V gene encodes CDR1 SGHDN and CDR2 FVKESK. The trim removed 3 bases at V and 6 bases at J, leaving 10 bases unmatched. The CDR3 runs 16 residues. CDR3 region: CASSHLTGGWANEQFF. The CDR3 bases are TGTGCCAGCAGCCACCTTACGGGAGGGTGGGCCAATGAGCAGTTCTTC.

The CDR3 DNA sequence: TGTGCCAGTAGTACCGACAGGTTGAACACTGAAGCTTTCTTT. Residues: CASSTDRLNTEAFF. The chain carries TRBV19 and TRBJ1-1; D possibly corresponds to TRBD1 (6 bases). With 4 bases removed from V and 0 bases from J, the gap between germline ends came to 9 bases. The CDR3 covers 14 residues. CDR1 LNHDA and CDR2 SQIVND come from the germline V gene (reference sequence).

The V and J genes are TRBV9 and TRBJ2-7, with D uncertain. The germline gives CDR1 SGDLS, CDR2 YYNGEE. CDR3 length equals 11 residues. With 3 bases removed from V and 2 bases from J, the gap between germline ends came to 3 bases. CDR3 nucleotides: TGTGCCAGCAGCGATACCTACGAGCAGTACTTC. This sequence encodes CASSDTYEQYF.

J is TRBJ1-2 and V is TRBV27, with D tentatively TRBD1 (5 bases). The ends were cut back, 6 bases at V and 8 bases at J, with 16 bases in the middle. The CDR3 spans 13 residues. The V gene's germline CDR1 is MNHEY and CDR2 SMNVEV (reference sequence). CDR3 sequence: CASSSIPGGGYTF. The CDR3 region has the DNA TGTGCCAGCAGCTCGATTCCGGGGGGAGGCTACACCTTC.

V usage is TRBV3-1 (or the pseudogene TRBV3-2) and J usage is TRBJ1-3, with 8 bases identical to TRBD1. Germline assignment: CDR1 LGHDT and CDR2 YNNKEL (reference sequence). With V trimmed by 0 bases and J by 2 bases, 12 bases remained unmatched. The CDR3 spans 19 residues. The DNA for the CDR3 is TGTGCCAGCAGCCAAGATATCCCGCAGGGGGCGATCACTGGAAACACCATATATTTT. Its protein is CASSQDIPQGAITGNTIYF.

The chain links TRBV6-5 to TRBJ2-2; D is uncertain. Germline V gene lookup returns CDR1 MNHEY and CDR2 SVGAGI. The CDR3 runs to 15 residues. V was clipped by 0 bases and J by 2 bases, with 7 bases between them. The CDR3 loop is CASSYSPPNTGELFF. CDR3 nucleotide sequence: TGTGCCAGCAGTTACTCCCCACCAAACACCGGGGAGCTGTTTTTT.

This sequence joins TRBV7-9 and TRBJ2-5; D not certain. The CDR3 sequence is 12 residues long. Germline V gene sequence: CDR1 SEHNR, CDR2 FQNEAQ (reference sequence). Trimming pared 5 bases from V and 5 bases from J, leaving 9 bases between. CDR3 residues: CASSPLVETQYF. For the CDR3, the DNA is TGTGCCAGCAGCCCCTTAGTGGAGACCCAGTACTTC.

A few counts support this clone. The J gene is TRBJ1-6, the V gene TRBV6-1; D uncertain. The ends were cut back, 3 bases at V and 1 base at J, with 7 bases in the middle. CDR1 MNHNS and CDR2 SASEGT come from the germline V gene. This CDR3 comprises 15 residues. The CDR3 DNA sequence: TGTGCCAGCAGTGATGAGGGATCCTATAATTCACCCCTCCACTTT. This encodes CASSDEGSYNSPLHF.